This T cell receptor (beta chain) was recorded in a study of OX40 agonist ivuxolimab in advanced cancers. About the study: Three patients responded partially, comprising one with hepatocellular carcinoma and two with cutaneous melanoma.

Overall study results and limits: On average, CD8+ T cells showed a greater number of expanded clones than CD4+.

The protocol was immunoSEQ multiplex PCR, while the TCRdb copy is restricted to in-frame clones and leaves out a portion. Of 70,000 to 85,000 clones listed, about 85% are singletons. The CDR3 extends over 17 amino acids. Germline CDR1 and CDR2: SGHAT and FQNNGV. The V end lost 1 base, the J end lost 1 base, and 13 bases lay between the germline ends. Points on this clone: Antigen unknown.

The chain carries TRBV11-2 and TRBJ1-4, with D unclear. This clonotype was sampled from an adult with an advanced solid tumor such as melanoma, head and neck, liver or kidney cancer. Sample: CD4+ or CD8+ T cells sorted from blood, taken in a trial of the OX40 agonist ivuxolimab. The CDR3 DNA is TGTGCCAGCAGCTTAGGTTCAGGCAGGAGAACTAATGAAAAACTGTTTTTT. This encodes CASSLGSGRRTNEKLFF.